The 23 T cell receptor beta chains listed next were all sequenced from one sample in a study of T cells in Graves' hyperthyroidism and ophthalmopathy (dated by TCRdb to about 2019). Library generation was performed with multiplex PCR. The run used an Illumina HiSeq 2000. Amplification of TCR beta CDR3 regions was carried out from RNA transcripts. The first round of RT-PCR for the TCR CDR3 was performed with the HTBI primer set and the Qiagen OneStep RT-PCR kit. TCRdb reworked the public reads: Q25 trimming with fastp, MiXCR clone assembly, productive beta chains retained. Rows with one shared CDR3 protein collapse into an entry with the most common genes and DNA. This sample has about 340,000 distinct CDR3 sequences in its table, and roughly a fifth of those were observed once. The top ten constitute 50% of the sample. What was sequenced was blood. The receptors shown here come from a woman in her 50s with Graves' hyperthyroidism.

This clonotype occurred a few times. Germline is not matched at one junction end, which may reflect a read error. CDR3 DNA sequence: TGTGCTAGCAGCTTTGGTGACAGGGACAATCAGCCCCAGCATTTT. Its protein product is CASSFGDRDNQPQHF. The chain is built from TRBV7-9 and TRBJ1-5; 7 bases are shared with TRBD1. The CDR3 sequence is 15 residues long. In germline, CDR1 is SEHNR, CDR2 FQNEAQ (reference sequence).

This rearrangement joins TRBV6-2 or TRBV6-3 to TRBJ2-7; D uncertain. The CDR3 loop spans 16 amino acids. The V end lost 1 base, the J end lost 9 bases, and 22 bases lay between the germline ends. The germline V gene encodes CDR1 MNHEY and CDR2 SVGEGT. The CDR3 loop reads CASSYWQPGKASMQYF. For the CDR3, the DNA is TGTGCCAGCAGTTACTGGCAGCCTGGCAAGGCTTCGATGCAGTACTTC.

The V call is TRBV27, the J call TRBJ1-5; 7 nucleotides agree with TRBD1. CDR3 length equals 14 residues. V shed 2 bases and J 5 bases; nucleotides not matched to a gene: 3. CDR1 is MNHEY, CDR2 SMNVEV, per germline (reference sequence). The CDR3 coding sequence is TGTGCCAGCAGTTTAGCACAGGGGTATCAGCCCCAGCATTTT. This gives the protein CASSLAQGYQPQHF.

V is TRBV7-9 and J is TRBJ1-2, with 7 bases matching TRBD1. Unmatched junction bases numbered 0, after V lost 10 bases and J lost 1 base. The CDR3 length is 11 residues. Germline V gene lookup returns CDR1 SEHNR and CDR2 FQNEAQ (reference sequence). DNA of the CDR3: TGTGCCAACAGGGGTAACTATGGCTACACCTTC. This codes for CANRGNYGYTF.

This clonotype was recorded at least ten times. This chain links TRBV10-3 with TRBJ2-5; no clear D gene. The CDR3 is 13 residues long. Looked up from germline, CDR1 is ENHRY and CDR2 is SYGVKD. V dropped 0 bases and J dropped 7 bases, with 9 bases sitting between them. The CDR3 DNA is TGTGCCATCAGTGAGTCGACTTGGGGGACCCAGTACTTC. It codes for CAISESTWGTQYF.

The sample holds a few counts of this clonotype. This chain's CDR3 is CASTQMWEPYEQYF. The CDR3 nucleotides read TGTGCCAGCACCCAAATGTGGGAACCCTACGAGCAGTACTTC. V gene TRBV11-2 combines with J gene TRBJ2-7; D call uncertain. Trimming removed 7 bases at V and 2 bases at J, with 15 bases between. The CDR3 contains 14 residues. Germline V lookup: CDR1 SGHAT, CDR2 FQNNGV.

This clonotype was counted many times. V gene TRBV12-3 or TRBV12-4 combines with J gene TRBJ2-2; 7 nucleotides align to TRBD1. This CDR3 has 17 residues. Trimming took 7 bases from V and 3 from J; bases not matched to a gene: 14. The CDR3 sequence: CASTEGGPVHHTGELFF. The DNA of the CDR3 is TGTGCCAGCACCGAAGGGGGCCCCGTACATCACACCGGGGAGCTGTTTTTT.

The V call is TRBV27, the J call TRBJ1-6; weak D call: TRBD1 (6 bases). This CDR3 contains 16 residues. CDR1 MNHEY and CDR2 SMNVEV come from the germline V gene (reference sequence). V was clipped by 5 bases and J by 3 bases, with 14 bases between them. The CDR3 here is CASSPGDTVYNSPLHF. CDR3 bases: TGTGCCAGCAGTCCTGGGGACACCGTCTATAATTCACCCCTCCACTTT.

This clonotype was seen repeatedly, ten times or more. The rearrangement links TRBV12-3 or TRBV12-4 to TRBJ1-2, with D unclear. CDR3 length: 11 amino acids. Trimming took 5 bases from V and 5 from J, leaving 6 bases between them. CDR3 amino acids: CASSQYYGYTF. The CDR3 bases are TGTGCCAGCAGTCAATATTATGGCTACACCTTC.

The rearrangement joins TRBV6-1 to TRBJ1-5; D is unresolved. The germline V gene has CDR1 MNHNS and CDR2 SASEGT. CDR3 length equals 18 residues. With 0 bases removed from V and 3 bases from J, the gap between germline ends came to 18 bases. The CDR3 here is CASSEAEAFDGINQPQHF. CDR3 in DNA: TGTGCCAGCAGTGAAGCCGAAGCATTTGACGGAATCAATCAGCCCCAGCATTTT.

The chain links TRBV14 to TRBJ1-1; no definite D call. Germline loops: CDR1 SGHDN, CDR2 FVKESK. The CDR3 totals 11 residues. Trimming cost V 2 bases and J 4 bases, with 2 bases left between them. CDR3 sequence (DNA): TGTGCCAGCAGCCAAACCACTGAAGCTTTCTTT. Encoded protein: CASSQTTEAFF. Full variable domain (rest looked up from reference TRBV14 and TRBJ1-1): EAGVTQFPSHSVIEKGQTVTLRCDPISGHDNLYWYRRVMGKEIKFLLHFVKESKQDESGMPNNRFLAERTGGTYSTLKVQPAELEDSGVYFCASSQTTEAFFGQGTRLTVV.

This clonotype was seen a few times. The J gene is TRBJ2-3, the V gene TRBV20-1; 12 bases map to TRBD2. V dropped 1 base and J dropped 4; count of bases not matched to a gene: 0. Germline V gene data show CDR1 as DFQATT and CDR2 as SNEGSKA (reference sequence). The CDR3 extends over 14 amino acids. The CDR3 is CSARGLAGADTQYF. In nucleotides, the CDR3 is TGCAGTGCTAGAGGACTAGCGGGGGCAGATACGCAGTATTTT.

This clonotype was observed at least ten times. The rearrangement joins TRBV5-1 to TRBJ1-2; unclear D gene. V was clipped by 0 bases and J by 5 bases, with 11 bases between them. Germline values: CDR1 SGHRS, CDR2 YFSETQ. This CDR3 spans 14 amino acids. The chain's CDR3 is CASSLEGLAYGYTF. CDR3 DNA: TGCGCCAGCAGCTTGGAGGGATTGGCGTATGGCTACACCTTC.

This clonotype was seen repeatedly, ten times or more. The CDR3 sequence is CASSAGTKPSNTLREQYF. The CDR3 nucleotides read TGTGCCAGCAGCGCCGGGACTAAACCTTCAAATACCCTACGAGAGCAGTACTTC. The V gene is TRBV3-1, the J gene TRBJ2-7; TRBD2 matches at 7 bases. The CDR3 runs 18 residues. Germline V gene data show CDR1 as LGHDT and CDR2 as YNNKEL (reference sequence). Trimming took 5 bases from V and 7 from J; bases not matched to a gene: 23.

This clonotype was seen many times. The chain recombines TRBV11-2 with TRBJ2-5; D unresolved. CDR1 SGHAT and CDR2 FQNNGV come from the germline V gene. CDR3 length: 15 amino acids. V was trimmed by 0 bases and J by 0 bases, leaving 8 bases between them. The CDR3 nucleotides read TGTGCCAGCAGCTTAGATTCGGCGTACCAAGAGACCCAGTACTTC. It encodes CASSLDSAYQETQYF.

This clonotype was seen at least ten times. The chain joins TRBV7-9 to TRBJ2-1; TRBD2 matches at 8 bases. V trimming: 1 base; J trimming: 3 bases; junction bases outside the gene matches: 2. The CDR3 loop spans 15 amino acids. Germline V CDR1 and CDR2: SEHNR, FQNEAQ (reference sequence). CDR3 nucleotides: TGTGCCAGCAGCTTAGGGGGGACTAGCTACAATGAGCAGTTCTTC. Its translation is CASSLGGTSYNEQFF.

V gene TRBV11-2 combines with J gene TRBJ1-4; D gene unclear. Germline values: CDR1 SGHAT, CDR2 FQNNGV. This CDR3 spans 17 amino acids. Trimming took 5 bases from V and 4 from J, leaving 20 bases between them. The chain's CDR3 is CASSTTSRVGNNEKLFF. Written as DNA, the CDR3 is TGTGCCAGCAGCACCACCTCGAGGGTGGGAAATAATGAAAAACTGTTTTTT.

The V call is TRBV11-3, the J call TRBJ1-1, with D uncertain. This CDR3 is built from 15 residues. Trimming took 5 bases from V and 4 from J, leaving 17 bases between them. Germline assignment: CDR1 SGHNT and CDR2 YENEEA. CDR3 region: CASSTGGGGVTEAFF. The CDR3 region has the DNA TGTGCCAGCAGCACTGGAGGCGGAGGAGTCACTGAAGCTTTCTTT.

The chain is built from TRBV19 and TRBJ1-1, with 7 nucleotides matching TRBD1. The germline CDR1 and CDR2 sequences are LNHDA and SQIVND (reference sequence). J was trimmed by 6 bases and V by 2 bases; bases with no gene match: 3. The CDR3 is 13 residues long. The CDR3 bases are TGTGCCAGTAGTATAACGCAGGGGGCTGAAGCTTTCTTT. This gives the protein CASSITQGAEAFF.

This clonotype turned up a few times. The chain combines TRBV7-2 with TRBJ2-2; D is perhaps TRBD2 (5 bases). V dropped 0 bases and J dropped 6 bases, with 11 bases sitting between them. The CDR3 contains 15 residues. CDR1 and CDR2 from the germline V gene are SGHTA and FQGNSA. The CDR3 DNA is TGTGCCAGCAGCTTAGCGCGGCTAGCAGCCGGGGAGCTGTTTTTT. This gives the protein CASSLARLAAGELFF.

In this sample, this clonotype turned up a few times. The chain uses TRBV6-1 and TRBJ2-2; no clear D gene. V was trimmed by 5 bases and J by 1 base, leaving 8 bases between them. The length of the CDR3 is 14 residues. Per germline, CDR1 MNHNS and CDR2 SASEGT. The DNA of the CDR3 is TGTGCCAGCAGTTTATATGGGAACACCGGGGAGCTGTTTTTT. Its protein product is CASSLYGNTGELFF.

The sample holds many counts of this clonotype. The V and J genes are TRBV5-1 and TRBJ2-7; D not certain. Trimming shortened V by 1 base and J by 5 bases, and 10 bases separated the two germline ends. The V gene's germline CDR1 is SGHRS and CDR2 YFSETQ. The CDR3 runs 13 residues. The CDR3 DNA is TGCGCCAGCAGCTTGAATGGGGTCCACGAGCAGTACTTC. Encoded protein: CASSLNGVHEQYF.

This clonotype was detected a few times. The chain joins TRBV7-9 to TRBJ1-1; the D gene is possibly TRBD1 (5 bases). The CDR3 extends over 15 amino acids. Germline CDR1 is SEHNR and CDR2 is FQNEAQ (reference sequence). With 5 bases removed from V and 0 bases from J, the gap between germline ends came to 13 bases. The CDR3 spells CASSPEDKMNTEAFF. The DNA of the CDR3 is TGTGCCAGCAGCCCCGAGGACAAGATGAACACTGAAGCTTTCTTT.